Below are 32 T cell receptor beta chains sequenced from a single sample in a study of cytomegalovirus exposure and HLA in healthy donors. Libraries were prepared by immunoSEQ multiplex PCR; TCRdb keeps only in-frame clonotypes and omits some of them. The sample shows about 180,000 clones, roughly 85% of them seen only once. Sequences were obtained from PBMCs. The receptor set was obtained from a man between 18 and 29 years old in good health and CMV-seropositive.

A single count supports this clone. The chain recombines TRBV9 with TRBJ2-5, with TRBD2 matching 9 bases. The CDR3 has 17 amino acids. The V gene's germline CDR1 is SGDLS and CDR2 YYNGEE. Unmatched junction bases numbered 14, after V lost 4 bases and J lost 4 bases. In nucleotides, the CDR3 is TGTGCCAGCAGCCCCCGGGAGCGGGGGGCCTATCCAGAGACCCAGTACTTC. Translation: CASSPRERGAYPETQYF.

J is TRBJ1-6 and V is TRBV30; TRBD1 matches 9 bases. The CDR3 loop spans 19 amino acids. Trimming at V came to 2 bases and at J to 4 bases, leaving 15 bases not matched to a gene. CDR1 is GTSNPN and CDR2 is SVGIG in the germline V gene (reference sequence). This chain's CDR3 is CAWSLLSGTGKGYNSPLHF. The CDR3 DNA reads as TGTGCCTGGAGTCTACTCTCCGGGACAGGGAAGGGGTATAATTCACCCCTCCACTTT.

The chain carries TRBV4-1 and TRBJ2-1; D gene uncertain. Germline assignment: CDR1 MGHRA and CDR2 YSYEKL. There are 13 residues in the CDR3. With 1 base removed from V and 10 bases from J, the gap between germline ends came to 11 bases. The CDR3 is CASSQVVIEEQFF. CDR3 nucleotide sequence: TGCGCCAGCAGCCAAGTAGTAATCGAAGAGCAGTTCTTC.

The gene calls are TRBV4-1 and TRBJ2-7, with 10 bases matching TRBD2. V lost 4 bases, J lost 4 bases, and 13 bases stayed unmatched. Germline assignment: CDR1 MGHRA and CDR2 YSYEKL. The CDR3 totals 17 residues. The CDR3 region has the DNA TGCGCCAGCAGCCTTGATCCTCCTTCTAGCGGGGGATACGAGCAGTACTTC. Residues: CASSLDPPSSGGYEQYF.

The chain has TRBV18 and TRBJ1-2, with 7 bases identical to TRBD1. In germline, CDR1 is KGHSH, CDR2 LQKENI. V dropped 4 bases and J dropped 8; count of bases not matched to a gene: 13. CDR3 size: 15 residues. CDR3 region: CASSLRDSTILGYTF. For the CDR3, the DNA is TGTGCCAGCTCACTCAGGGACAGTACTATTTTGGGCTACACCTTC.

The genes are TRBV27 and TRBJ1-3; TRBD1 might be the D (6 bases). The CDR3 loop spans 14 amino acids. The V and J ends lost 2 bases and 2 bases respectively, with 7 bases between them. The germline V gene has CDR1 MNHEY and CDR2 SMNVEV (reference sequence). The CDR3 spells CASSLAGAGNTIYF. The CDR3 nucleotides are TGTGCCAGCAGTTTAGCAGGGGCTGGAAACACCATATATTTT.

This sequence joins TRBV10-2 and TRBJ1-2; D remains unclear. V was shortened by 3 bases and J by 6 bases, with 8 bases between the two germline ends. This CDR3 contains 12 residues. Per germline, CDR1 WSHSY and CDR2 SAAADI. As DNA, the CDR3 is TGCGCCAGCAGTGAAGAGGTCGATGGCTACACCTTC. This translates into CASSEEVDGYTF.

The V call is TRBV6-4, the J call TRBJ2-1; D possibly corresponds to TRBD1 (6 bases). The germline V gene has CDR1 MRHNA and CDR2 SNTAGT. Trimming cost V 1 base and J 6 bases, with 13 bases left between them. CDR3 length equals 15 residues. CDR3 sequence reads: CASSDYDPRGNEQFF. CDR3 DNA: TGTGCCAGCAGTGACTACGATCCCAGGGGCAATGAGCAGTTCTTC.

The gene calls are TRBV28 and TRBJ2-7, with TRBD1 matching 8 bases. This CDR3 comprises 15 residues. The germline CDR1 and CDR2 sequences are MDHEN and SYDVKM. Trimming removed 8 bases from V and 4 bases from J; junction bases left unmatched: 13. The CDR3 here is CASRESRGTGYEQYF. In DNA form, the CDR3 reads TGTGCCAGCCGGGAGTCTCGCGGGACAGGATACGAGCAGTACTTC.

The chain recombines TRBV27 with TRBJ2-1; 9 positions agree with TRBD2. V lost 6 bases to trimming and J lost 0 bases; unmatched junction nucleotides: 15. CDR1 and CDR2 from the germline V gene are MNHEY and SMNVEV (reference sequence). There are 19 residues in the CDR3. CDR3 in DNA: TGTGCCAGCAGCTTAAAACCAGCGGGGGGCCCTGGCTCCTACAATGAGCAGTTCTTC. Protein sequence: CASSLKPAGGPGSYNEQFF.

CDR3 residues: CASRGAEAFF. The CDR3 nucleotides read TGTGCCAGCCGGGGGGCTGAAGCTTTCTTT. The chain joins TRBV28 to TRBJ1-1; a weak D match, TRBD1 (5 bases). V lost 8 bases and J 6 bases, leaving 7 bases between the germline ends. This CDR3 contains 10 residues. The germline gives CDR1 MDHEN, CDR2 SYDVKM.

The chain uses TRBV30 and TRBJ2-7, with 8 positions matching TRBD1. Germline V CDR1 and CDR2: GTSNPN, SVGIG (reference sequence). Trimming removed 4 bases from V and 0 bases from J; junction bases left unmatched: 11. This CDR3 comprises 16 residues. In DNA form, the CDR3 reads TGTGCCTGGACCAAAGGGACAGGAGGGCTCTCCTACGAGCAGTACTTC. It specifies CAWTKGTGGLSYEQYF.

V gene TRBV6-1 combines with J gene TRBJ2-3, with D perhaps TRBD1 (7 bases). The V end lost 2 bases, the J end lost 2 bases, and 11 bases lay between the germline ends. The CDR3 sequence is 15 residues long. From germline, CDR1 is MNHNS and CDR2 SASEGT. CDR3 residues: CASSERQGLTDTQYF. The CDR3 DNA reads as TGTGCCAGCAGTGAAAGACAGGGACTCACAGATACGCAGTATTTT.

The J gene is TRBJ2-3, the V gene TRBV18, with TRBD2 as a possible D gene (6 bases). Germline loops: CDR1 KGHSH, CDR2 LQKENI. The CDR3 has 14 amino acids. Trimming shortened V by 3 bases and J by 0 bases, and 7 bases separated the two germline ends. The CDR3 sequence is CASSPSGSTDTQYF. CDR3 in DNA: TGTGCCAGCTCACCTAGCGGTAGCACAGATACGCAGTATTTT.

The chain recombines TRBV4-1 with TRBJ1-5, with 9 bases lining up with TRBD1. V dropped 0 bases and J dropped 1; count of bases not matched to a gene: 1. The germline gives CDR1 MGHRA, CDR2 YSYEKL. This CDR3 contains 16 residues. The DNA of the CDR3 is TGCGCCAGCAGCCAAGAACAGGGGGCAAGCAATCAGCCCCAGCATTTT. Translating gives CASSQEQGASNQPQHF.

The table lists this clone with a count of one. This chain's CDR3 is CASSYSRDRGLEQYF. In DNA form, the CDR3 reads TGTGCCAGCAGTTACTCGAGGGACAGGGGGCTCGAGCAGTACTTC. The J gene is TRBJ2-7, the V gene TRBV6-5, with TRBD1 matching 12 bases. After removal of 0 bases from V and 6 bases from J, the junction contained 3 bases not matched to a gene. The length of the CDR3 is 15 residues. The germline CDR1 and CDR2 sequences are MNHEY and SVGAGI.

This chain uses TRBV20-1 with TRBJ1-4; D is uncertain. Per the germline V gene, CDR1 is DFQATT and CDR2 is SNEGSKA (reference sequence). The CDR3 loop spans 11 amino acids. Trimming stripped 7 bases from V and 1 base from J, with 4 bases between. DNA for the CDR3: TGCAGTGTACTAACTAATGAAAAACTGTTTTTT. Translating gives CSVLTNEKLFF.

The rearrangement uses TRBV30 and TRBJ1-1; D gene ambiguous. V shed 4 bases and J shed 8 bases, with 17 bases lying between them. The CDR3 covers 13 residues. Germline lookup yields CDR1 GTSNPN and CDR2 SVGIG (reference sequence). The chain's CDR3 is CAWTVLRGSEAFF. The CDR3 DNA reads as TGTGCCTGGACCGTCCTAAGAGGGAGCGAAGCTTTCTTT. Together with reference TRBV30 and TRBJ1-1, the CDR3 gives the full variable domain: SQTIHQWPATLVQPVGSPLSLECTVEGTSNPNLYWYRQAAGRGLQLLFYSVGIGQISSEVPQNLSASRPQDRQFILSSKKLLLSDSGFYLCAWTVLRGSEAFFGQGTRLTVV.

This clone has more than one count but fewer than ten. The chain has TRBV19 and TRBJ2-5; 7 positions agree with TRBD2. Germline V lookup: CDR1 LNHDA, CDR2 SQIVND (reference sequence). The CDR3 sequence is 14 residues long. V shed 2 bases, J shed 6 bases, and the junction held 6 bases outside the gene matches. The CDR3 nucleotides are TGTGCCAGTAGTATATCGAGCGGGACTAAGACCCAGTACTTC. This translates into CASSISSGTKTQYF.

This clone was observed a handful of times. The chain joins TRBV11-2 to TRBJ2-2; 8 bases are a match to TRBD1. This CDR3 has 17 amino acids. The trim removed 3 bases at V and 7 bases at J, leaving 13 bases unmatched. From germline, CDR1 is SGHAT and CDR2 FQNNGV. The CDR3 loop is CASSFTGTGRDSGELFF. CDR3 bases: TGTGCCAGCAGCTTCACCGGGACAGGAAGAGATAGCGGGGAGCTGTTTTTT.

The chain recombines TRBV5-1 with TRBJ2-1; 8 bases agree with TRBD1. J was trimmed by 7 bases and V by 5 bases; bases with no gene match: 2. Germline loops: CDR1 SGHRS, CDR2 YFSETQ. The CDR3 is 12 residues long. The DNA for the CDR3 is TGCGCCAGCAGGACAGGGGAGAATGAGCAGTTCTTC. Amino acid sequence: CASRTGENEQFF.

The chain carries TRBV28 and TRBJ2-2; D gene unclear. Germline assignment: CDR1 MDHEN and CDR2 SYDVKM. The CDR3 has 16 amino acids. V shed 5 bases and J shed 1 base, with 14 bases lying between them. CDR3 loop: CASSNLQSLNTGELFF. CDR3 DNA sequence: TGTGCCAGCAGTAACCTACAGAGTTTGAACACCGGGGAGCTGTTTTTT. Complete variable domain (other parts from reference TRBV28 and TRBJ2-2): DVKVTQSSRYLVKRTGEKVFLECVQDMDHENMFWYRQDPGLGLRLIYFSYDVKMKEKGDIPEGYSVSREKKERFSLILESASTNQTSMYLCASSNLQSLNTGELFFGEGSRLTVL.

DNA of the CDR3: TGCGCCAGCAGCGGCCTTTCAGACACTGAAGCTTTCTTT. The encoded protein is CASSGLSDTEAFF. The chain links TRBV5-1 to TRBJ1-1; D is ambiguous. The CDR3 covers 13 residues. V lost 4 bases, J lost 3 bases, and 10 bases lay in between. The germline V gene has CDR1 SGHRS and CDR2 YFSETQ. Complete variable domain (other parts from reference TRBV5-1 and TRBJ1-1): KAGVTQTPRYLIKTRGQQVTLSCSPISGHRSVSWYQQTPGQGLQFLFEYFSETQRNKGNFPGRFSGRQFSNSRSEMNVSTLELGDSALYLCASSGLSDTEAFFGQGTRLTVV.

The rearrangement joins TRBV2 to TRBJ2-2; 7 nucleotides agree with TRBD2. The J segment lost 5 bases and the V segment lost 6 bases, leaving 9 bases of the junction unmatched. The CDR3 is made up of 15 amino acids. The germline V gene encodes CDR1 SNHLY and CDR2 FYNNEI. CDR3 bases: TGTGCCAGCAGCTTACCTAGCGGAGGGACCGGGGAGCTGTTTTTT. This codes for CASSLPSGGTGELFF.

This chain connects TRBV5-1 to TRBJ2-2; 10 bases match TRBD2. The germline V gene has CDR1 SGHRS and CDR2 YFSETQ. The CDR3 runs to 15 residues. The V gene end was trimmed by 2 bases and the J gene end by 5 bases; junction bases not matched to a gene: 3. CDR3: CASSLLAGSTGELFF. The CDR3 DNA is TGCGCCAGCAGCTTACTAGCGGGATCTACCGGGGAGCTGTTTTTT.

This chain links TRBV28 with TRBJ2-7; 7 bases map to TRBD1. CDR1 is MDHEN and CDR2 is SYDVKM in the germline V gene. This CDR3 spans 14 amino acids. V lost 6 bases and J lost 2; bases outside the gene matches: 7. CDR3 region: CASSQYRGAYEQYF. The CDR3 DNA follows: TGTGCCAGCAGCCAGTACAGGGGAGCCTACGAGCAGTACTTC. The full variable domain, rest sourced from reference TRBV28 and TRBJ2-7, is DVKVTQSSRYLVKRTGEKVFLECVQDMDHENMFWYRQDPGLGLRLIYFSYDVKMKEKGDIPEGYSVSREKKERFSLILESASTNQTSMYLCASSQYRGAYEQYFGPGTRLTVT.

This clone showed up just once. The CDR3 protein is CATAPRGSIFGYEQYF. CDR3 DNA sequence: TGTGCCACCGCCCCTCGGGGTTCTATTTTCGGGTACGAGCAGTACTTC. This sequence joins TRBV19 and TRBJ2-7, with a possible D match to TRBD2 (5 bases). The CDR3 sequence is 16 residues long. V lost 10 bases to trimming and J lost 4 bases, with 26 bases between them. Looked up from germline, CDR1 is LNHDA and CDR2 is SQIVND (reference sequence).

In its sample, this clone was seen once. The CDR3 protein is CASSLRGSSRNEKLFF. The CDR3 DNA reads as TGTGCCAGTAGTCTCAGAGGGTCCTCGCGCAATGAAAAACTGTTTTTT. The chain recombines TRBV19 with TRBJ1-4, with D uncertain. The V gene's germline CDR1 is LNHDA and CDR2 SQIVND (reference sequence). V lost 5 bases and J 5 bases, leaving 18 bases between the germline ends. There are 16 residues in the CDR3.

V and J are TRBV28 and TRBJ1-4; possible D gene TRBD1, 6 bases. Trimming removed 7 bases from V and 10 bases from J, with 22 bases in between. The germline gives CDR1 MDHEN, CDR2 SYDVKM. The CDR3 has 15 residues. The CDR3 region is CASTPTGGAPGKLFF. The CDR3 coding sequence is TGTGCCAGCACCCCGACGGGGGGGGCCCCAGGAAAACTGTTTTTT.

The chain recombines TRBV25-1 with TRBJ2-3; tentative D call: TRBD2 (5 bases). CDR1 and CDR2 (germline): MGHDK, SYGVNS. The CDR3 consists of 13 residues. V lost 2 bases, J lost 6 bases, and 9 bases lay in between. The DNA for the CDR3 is TGTGCCAGCAGTGAAGTCGGGAAGGATACGCAGTATTTT. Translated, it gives CASSEVGKDTQYF.

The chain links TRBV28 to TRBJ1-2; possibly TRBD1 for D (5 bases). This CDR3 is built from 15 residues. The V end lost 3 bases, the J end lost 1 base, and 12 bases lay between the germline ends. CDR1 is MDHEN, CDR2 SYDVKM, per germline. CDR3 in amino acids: CASSLRTPDNYGYTF. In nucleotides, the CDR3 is TGTGCCAGCAGTTTGAGGACACCAGATAACTATGGCTACACCTTC.

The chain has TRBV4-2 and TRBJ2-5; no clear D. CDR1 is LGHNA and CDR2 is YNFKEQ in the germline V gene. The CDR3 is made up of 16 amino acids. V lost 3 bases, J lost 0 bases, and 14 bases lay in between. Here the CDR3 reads CASSQKTGFNQETQYF. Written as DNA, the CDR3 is TGTGCCAGCAGCCAGAAGACCGGGTTTAACCAAGAGACCCAGTACTTC.